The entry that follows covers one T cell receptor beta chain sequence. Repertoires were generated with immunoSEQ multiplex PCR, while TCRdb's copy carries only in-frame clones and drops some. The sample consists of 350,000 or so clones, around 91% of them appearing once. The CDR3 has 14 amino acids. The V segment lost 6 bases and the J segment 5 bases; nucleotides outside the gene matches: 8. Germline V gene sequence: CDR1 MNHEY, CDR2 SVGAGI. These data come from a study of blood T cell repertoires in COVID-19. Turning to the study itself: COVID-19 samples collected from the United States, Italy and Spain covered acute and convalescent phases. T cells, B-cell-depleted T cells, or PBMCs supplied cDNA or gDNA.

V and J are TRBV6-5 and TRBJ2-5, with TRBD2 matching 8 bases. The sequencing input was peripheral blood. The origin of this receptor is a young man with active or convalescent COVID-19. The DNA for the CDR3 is TGTGCCAGCAGCTCCCTTAGCGGGGCGGAGACCCAGTACTTC. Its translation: CASSSLSGAETQYF.